A few counts support the clone carrying this TCR beta chain. The data were taken from a study of T cells after posttransplantation cyclophosphamide. From germline, CDR1 is SGHNT and CDR2 YYREEE (reference sequence). This CDR3 comprises 18 residues. Trimming removed 4 bases from V and 7 bases from J; junction bases left unmatched: 20. Busulfan-fludarabine conditioning, marrow transplant, and cyclophosphamide on days +3 and +4 were administered. TCRdb keeps only in-frame clones here, not all; method: immunoSEQ multiplex PCR. This table holds about 6,500 clones, roughly four fifths found once. The sequenced sample was PBMCs, obtained 1,400 to 1,500 days after allogeneic stem cell transplant with posttransplant cyclophosphamide. The clonotype comes from a young adult male patient who received an allogeneic stem cell transplant from a related donor, was CMV-positive, and had acute GVHD only. Some T cells may have originated in the graft donor. V and J are TRBV5-4 and TRBJ1-2; 9 nucleotides agree with TRBD1. CDR3 in DNA: TGTGCCAGCAGCCTGGGGTCGGGACAGGGCAGTTTATTTGGTGGCTACACCTTC. It specifies CASSLGSGQGSLFGGYTF.